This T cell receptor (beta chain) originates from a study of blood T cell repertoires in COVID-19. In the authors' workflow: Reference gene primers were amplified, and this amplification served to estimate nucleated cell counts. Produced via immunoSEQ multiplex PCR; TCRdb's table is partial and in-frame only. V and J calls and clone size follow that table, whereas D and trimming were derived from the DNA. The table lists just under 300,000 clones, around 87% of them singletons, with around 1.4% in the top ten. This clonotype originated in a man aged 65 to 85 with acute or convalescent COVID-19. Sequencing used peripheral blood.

CDR3 amino acids: CASNPGGPSTRGQYF. For the CDR3, the DNA is TGTGCCAGCAATCCGGGGGGACCGTCTACGCGTGGGCAGTACTTC. This chain uses TRBV5-8 with TRBJ2-7, with 7 bases aligning to TRBD2. V shed 6 bases, J shed 9 bases, and the junction held 18 bases outside the gene matches. The germline CDR1 and CDR2 sequences are SGHTS and YDEGEE. There are 15 residues in the CDR3. The whole variable domain, remainder taken from reference TRBV5-8 and TRBJ2-7, is EAGVTQSPTHLIKTRGQQATLRCSPISGHTSVYWYQQALGLGLQFLLWYDEGEERNRGNFPPRFSGRQFPNYSSELNVNALELEDSALYLCASNPGGPSTRGQYFGPGTRLTVT.